Listed here are 10 T cell receptor beta chains from one sample, sequenced in a study of long-term antiretroviral therapy in people with HIV. Assay version v3.0 of immunoSEQ was used, and it was run at survey level. Here immunoSEQ multiplex PCR was the method, and the copy in TCRdb shows in-frame clones only, minus some. The data show around 26,000 clones, around 83% seen once. Here the sequenced sample was unsorted PBMCs, taken roughly 2.6 years after starting antiretroviral therapy. These receptors were collected from a man in his forties with HIV.

The sample holds a few counts of this clone. This chain connects TRBV6-5 to TRBJ1-3; D not certain. Germline lookup yields CDR1 MNHEY and CDR2 SVGAGI. CDR3 length: 11 residues. The V gene lost 5 bases and the J gene lost 4 bases, with 3 bases spanning the gap. The CDR3 bases are TGTGCCAGCAGTCAAGGAAACACCATATATTTT. It specifies CASSQGNTIYF.

This clone was seen just once. J is TRBJ2-5 and V is TRBV20-1; the D is unclear. V was cut by 6 bases and J by 0 bases, with 5 bases left in between. This CDR3 has 11 residues. CDR1 is DFQATT, CDR2 SNEGSKA, per germline (reference sequence). The CDR3 loop reads CSALHQETQYF. CDR3 DNA: TGCAGTGCCCTCCACCAAGAGACCCAGTACTTC.

The chain combines TRBV7-9 with TRBJ1-6, with D perhaps matching TRBD1 (6 bases). Germline lookup yields CDR1 SEHNR and CDR2 FQNEAQ (reference sequence). V lost 4 bases and J lost 4, with 11 bases in between. There are 15 residues in the CDR3. CDR3 protein: CASSSGTLYNSPLHF. The CDR3 bases are TGTGCCAGCAGCTCAGGGACACTATATAATTCACCCCTCCACTTT.

The CDR3 DNA reads as TGTGCCAGCAGCTTCGGGACAGGGAAAAATCAGCCCCAGCATTTT. It codes for CASSFGTGKNQPQHF. This chain links TRBV5-5 with TRBJ1-5; 9 bases line up with TRBD1. V shed 2 bases, J shed 4 bases, and the junction held 4 bases outside the gene matches. The length of the CDR3 is 15 residues. CDR1 and CDR2 from the germline V gene are SGHKS and YYEKEE (reference sequence).

V gene TRBV20-1 combines with J gene TRBJ2-2, with D uncertain. With 5 bases removed from V and 6 bases from J, the gap between germline ends came to 7 bases. CDR3 length equals 11 residues. Germline loops: CDR1 DFQATT, CDR2 SNEGSKA (reference sequence). CDR3 coding DNA: TGCAGTGCTCCAGAGGCCGGGGAGCTGTTTTTT. It encodes CSAPEAGELFF.

The table lists this clone with a few counts. The chain joins TRBV7-2 to TRBJ1-5, with D possibly matching TRBD1 (5 bases). Germline CDR1 reads SGHTA; CDR2 reads FQGNSA. This CDR3 is built from 13 residues. Trimming took 8 bases from V and 7 from J, leaving 15 bases between them. The CDR3 spells CASSGGGRQPQHF. The CDR3 bases are TGTGCCAGCTCAGGTGGGGGTCGGCAGCCCCAGCATTTT.

Within the sample, this clone is medium-sized. V gene TRBV5-4 combines with J gene TRBJ2-7; tentative D call: TRBD2 (6 bases). Germline lookup yields CDR1 SGHNT and CDR2 YYREEE (reference sequence). The germline V and J ends were trimmed by 2 bases and 7 bases, with 13 bases remaining between them. The CDR3 has 13 amino acids. CDR3 sequence reads: CASSFDGGIEQYF. The CDR3 DNA reads TGTGCCAGCAGCTTCGACGGCGGGATAGAGCAGTACTTC.

V is TRBV10-3 and J is TRBJ2-2; 8 bases are a match to TRBD1. With 6 bases clipped from V and 0 bases from J, the junction kept 3 bases outside the gene matches. Germline V gives CDR1 ENHRY, CDR2 SYGVKD. This CDR3 region has 15 residues. Written as DNA, the CDR3 is TGTGCCATCAGGGGACAGGCGACGAACACCGGGGAGCTGTTTTTT. Its protein is CAIRGQATNTGELFF.

V usage is TRBV6-1 and J usage is TRBJ2-1; possible D gene TRBD2, 6 bases. The germline V gene has CDR1 MNHNS and CDR2 SASEGT. V dropped 9 bases and J dropped 8 bases, with 20 bases sitting between them. The CDR3 runs to 14 residues. CDR3 sequence reads: CASGGWQGGDEQFF. The CDR3 bases are TGTGCCAGTGGAGGGTGGCAGGGCGGGGATGAGCAGTTCTTC.

The chain couples TRBV28 to TRBJ1-1; maybe TRBD1 (5 bases). Per germline, CDR1 MDHEN and CDR2 SYDVKM. CDR3 length equals 13 residues. V lost 8 bases, J lost 6 bases, and 16 bases lay in between. The CDR3 bases are TGTGCCAGCTCCCCCGAGTGGGGACCTGAAGCTTTCTTT. Its translation is CASSPEWGPEAFF.